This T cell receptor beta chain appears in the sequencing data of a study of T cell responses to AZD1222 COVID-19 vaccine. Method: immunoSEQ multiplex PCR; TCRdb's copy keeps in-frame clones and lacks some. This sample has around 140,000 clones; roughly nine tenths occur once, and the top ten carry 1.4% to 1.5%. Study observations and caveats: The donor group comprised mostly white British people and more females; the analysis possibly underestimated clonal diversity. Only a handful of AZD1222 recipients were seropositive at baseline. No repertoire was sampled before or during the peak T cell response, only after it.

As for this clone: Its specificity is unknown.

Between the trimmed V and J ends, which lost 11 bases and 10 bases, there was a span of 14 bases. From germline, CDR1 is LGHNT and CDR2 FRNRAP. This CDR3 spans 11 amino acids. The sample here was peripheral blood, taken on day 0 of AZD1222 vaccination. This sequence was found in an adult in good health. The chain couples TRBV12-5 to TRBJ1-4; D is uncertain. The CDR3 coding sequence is TGTGCTCCGAAAACTTTGGGAAAACTGTTTTTT. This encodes CAPKTLGKLFF.